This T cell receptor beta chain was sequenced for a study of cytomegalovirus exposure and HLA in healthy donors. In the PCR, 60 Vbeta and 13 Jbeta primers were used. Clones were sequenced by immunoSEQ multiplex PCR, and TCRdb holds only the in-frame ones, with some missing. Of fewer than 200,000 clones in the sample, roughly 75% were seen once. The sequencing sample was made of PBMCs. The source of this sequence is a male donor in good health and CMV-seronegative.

This CDR3 is CATWTGATEAFF. The CDR3 DNA is TGTGCCACTTGGACAGGGGCTACTGAAGCTTTCTTT. The rearrangement uses TRBV19 and TRBJ1-1; 9 nucleotides line up with TRBD1. The CDR3 sequence is 12 residues long. Looked up from germline, CDR1 is LNHDA and CDR2 is SQIVND (reference sequence). Trimming took 10 bases from V and 5 from J; bases not matched to a gene: 5.